One TCR beta chain is described in this entry. The record originates from a study of blood T cell repertoires in COVID-19. Overall study: The analysed material was cDNA or gDNA that came from T cells, B-cell-depleted T cells, or PBMCs.

Living in under 30 US areas, the participants were between roughly 18 and 90 years of age. In the original analysis: Scientists estimated how many nucleated cells there were by amplifying reference gene primers. TCRdb's copy holds only in-frame clones and misses some; the assay was immunoSEQ multiplex PCR. V, J and clone size are taken as reported in that table, and D and trimming were inferred from the DNA itself. The table includes about 240,000 clones, under 90% detected once. Germline V gene lookup returns CDR1 SGHDN and CDR2 FVKESK. Trimming removed 5 bases from V and 6 bases from J; junction bases left unmatched: 22. The CDR3 totals 20 residues.

Sequenced material: PBMCs or T cells enriched from blood (not recorded which). The chain combines TRBV14 with TRBJ1-6; 7 bases agree with TRBD1. The origin of this receptor is a woman aged 35 to 49 who had been exposed to COVID-19. CDR3 loop: CASSKTQGGLVDAGNSPLHF. The CDR3 nucleotides read TGTGCCAGCAGCAAGACCCAGGGGGGTTTGGTCGATGCGGGTAATTCACCCCTCCACTTT.